This TCR beta chain was observed in a study of blood T cells in healthy people across ages. The draw of peripheral blood yielded ten milliliters from each donor. Isolation of PBMCs gave at least 6 million cells per sample. Through a sample-barcoded 5' primer and a J-beta primer mix, a second PCR was run for roughly 6 to 11 cycles. The study obtained at least 3 million CDR3-containing paired-end reads from every sample. From the 5' RACE reads, TCRdb called clonotypes with MiXCR, one entry per CDR3 protein. The table lists 1.5 million to 2 million distinct CDR3 sequences, 25% to 30% of them singletons. This clonotype was observed a handful of times. Germline loops: CDR1 MNHEY, CDR2 SVGAGI. The CDR3 covers 15 residues. J gave up 4 bases and V 2 bases, and 4 bases lay outside the gene matches.

The V call is TRBV6-5, the J call TRBJ2-2; 7 nucleotides match TRBD2. The clonotype comes from a woman aged 25 to 39 in good health. What was sequenced was blood. CDR3 in amino acids: CASSYRAGVTGELFF. CDR3 DNA: TGTGCCAGCAGTTACCGGGCGGGAGTCACCGGGGAGCTGTTTTTT.